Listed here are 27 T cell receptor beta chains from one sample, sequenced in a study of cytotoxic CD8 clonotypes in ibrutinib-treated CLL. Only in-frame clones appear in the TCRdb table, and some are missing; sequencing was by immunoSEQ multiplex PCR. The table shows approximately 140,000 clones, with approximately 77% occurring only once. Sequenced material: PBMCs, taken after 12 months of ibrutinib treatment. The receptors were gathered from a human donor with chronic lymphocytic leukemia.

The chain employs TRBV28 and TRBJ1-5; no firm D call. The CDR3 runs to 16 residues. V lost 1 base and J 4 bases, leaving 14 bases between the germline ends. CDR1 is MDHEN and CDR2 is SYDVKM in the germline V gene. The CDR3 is CASSLYRRVGNQPQHF. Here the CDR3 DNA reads TGTGCCAGCAGTTTATACCGAAGGGTGGGGAATCAGCCCCAGCATTTT.

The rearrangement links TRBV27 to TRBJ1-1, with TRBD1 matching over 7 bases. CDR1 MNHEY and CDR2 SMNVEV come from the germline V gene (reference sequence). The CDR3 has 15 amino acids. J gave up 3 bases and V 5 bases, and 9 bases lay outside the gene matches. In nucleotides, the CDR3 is TGTGCCAGCAGTCTTCTTTCTCAGGGGGACACTGAAGCTTTCTTT. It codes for CASSLLSQGDTEAFF.

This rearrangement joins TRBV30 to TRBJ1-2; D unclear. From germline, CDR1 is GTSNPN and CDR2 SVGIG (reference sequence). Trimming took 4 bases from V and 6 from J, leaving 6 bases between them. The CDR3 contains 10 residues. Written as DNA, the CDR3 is TGTGCCTGGAATCACCATGGCTACACCTTC. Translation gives CAWNHHGYTF.

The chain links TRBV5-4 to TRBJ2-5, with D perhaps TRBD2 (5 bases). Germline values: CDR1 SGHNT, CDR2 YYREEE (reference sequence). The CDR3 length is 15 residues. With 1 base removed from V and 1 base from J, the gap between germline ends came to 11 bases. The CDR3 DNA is TGTGCCAGCAGCTTGTCCGGGGAGCGCCAAGAGACCCAGTACTTC. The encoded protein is CASSLSGERQETQYF. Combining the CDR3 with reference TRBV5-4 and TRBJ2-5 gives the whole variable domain ETGVTQSPTHLIKTRGQQVTLRCSSQSGHNTVSWYQQALGQGPQFIFQYYREEENGRGNFPPRFSGLQFPNYSSELNVNALELDDSALYLCASSLSGERQETQYFGPGTRLLVL.

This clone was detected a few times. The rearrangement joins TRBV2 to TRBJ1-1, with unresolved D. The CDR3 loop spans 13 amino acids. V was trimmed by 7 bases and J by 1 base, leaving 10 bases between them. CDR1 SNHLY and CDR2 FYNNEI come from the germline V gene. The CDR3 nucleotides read TGTGCCAGCACGGGCCAGGAGAACACTGAAGCTTTCTTT. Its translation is CASTGQENTEAFF. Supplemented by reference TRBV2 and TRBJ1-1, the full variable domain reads EPEVTQTPSHQVTQMGQEVILRCVPISNHLYFYWYRQILGQKVEFLVSFYNNEISEKSEIFDDQFSVERPDGSNFTLKIRSTKLEDSAMYFCASTGQENTEAFFGQGTRLTVV.

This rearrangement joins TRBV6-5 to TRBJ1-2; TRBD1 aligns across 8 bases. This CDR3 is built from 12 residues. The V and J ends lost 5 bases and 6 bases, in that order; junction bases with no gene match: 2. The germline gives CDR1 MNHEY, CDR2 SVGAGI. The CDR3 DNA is TGTGCCAGCAGTAGACAGGGGAATGGCTACACCTTC. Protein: CASSRQGNGYTF.

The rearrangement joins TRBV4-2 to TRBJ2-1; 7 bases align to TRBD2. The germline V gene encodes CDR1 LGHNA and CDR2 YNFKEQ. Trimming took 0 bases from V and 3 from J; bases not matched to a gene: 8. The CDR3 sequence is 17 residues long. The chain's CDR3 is CASSQDRLAVFYNEQFF. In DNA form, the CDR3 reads TGTGCCAGCAGCCAAGATAGGCTAGCGGTTTTCTACAATGAGCAGTTCTTC.

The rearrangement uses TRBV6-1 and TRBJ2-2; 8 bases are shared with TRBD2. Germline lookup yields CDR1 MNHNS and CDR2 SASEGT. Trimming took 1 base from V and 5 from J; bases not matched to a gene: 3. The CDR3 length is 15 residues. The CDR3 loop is CASSEVAGGTGELFF. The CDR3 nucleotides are TGTGCCAGCAGTGAAGTTGCGGGGGGTACCGGGGAGCTGTTTTTT.

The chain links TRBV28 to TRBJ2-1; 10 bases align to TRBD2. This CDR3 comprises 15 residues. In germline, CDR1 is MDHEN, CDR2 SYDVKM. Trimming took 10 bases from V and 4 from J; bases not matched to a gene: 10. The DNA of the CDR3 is TGTGCCACCTCCGCGGGGACTAGCGTTTACAATGAGCAGTTCTTC. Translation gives CATSAGTSVYNEQFF. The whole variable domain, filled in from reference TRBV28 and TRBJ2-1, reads DVKVTQSSRYLVKRTGEKVFLECVQDMDHENMFWYRQDPGLGLRLIYFSYDVKMKEKGDIPEGYSVSREKKERFSLILESASTNQTSMYLCATSAGTSVYNEQFFGPGTRLTVL.

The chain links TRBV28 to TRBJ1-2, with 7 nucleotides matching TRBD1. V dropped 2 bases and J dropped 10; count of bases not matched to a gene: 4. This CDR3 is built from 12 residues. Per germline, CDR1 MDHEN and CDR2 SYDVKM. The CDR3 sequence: CASSLPDRTYTF. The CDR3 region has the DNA TGTGCCAGCAGTTTACCGGACAGGACCTACACCTTC.

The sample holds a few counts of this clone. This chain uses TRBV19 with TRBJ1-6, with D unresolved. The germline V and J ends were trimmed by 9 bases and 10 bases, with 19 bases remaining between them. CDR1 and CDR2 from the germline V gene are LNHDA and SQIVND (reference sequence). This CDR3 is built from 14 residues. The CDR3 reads CARTLPKGGSPLHF. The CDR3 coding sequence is TGTGCCAGGACTTTGCCGAAGGGCGGGTCACCCCTCCACTTT.

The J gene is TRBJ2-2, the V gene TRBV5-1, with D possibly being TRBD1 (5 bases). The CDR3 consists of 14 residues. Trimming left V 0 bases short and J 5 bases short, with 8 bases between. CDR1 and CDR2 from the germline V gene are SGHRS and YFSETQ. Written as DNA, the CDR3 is TGCGCCAGCAGCTTGGACAGGCAGACCGGGGAGCTGTTTTTT. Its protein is CASSLDRQTGELFF.

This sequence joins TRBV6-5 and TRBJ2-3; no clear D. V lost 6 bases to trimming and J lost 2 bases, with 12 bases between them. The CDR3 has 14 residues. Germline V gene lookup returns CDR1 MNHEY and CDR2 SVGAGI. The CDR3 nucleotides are TGTGCCAGCAGCCGCGGTCTTATCACAGATACGCAGTATTTT. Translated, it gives CASSRGLITDTQYF.

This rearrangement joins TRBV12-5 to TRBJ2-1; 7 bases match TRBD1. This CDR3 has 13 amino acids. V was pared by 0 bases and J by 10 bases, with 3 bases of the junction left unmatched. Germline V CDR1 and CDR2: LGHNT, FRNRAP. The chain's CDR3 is CASGLVEQGEQFF. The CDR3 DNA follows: TGTGCTAGTGGTTTGGTTGAACAGGGGGAGCAGTTCTTC.

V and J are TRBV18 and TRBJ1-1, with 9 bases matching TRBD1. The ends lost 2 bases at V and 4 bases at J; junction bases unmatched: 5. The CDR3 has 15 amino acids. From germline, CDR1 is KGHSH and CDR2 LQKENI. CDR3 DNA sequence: TGTGCCAGCTCACCAACAGGGGGCCCGGGCACTGAAGCTTTCTTT. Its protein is CASSPTGGPGTEAFF.

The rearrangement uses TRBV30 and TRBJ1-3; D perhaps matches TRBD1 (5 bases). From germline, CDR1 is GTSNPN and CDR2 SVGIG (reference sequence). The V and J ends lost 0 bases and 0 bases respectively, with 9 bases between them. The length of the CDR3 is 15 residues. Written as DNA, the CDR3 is TGTGCCTGGAGTGTGCCAGGGAGCTCTGGAAACACCATATATTTT. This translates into CAWSVPGSSGNTIYF.

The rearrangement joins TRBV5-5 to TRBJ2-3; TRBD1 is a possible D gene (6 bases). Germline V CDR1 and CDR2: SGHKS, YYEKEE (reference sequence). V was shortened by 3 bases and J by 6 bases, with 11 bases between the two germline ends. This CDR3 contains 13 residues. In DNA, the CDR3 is TGTGCCAGCAGCTCTAGGGGGTCGGATACGCAGTATTTT. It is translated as CASSSRGSDTQYF.

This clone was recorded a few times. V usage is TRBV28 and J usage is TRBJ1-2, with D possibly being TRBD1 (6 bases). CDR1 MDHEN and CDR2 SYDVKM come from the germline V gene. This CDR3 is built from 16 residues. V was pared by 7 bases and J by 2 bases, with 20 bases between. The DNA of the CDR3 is TGTGCCAGCACCAGCCCGGAGCGAACAGGGAACTATGGCTACACCTTC. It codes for CASTSPERTGNYGYTF.

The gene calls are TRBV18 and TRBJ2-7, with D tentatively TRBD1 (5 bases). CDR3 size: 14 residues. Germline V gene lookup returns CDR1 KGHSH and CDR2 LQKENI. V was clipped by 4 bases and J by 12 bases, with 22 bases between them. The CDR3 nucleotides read TGTGCCAGCTCACTTTCGGCCCAGGGTCAAGCAGGGTACTTC. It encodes CASSLSAQGQAGYF.

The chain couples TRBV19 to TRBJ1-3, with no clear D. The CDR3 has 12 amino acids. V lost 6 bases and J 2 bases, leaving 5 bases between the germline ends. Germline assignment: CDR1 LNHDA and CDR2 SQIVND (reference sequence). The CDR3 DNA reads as TGTGCCAGTAGGAGTCCTGGAAACACCATATATTTT. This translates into CASRSPGNTIYF.

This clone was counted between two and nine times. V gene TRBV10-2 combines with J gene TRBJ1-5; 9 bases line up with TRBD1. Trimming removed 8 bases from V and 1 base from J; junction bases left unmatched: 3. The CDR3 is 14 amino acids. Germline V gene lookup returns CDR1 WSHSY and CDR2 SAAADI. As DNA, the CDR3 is TGCGCCAGCTGGACAGGGGTAAGCAATCAGCCCCAGCATTTT. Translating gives CASWTGVSNQPQHF.

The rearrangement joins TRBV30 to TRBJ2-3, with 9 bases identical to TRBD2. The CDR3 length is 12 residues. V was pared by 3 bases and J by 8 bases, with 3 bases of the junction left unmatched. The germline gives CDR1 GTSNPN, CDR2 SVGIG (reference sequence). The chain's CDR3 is CAWRLAGGTQYF. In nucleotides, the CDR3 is TGTGCCTGGAGACTAGCGGGTGGTACGCAGTATTTT.

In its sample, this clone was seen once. CDR3 sequence: CASSQSIAGSFNNEQFF. The DNA of the CDR3 is TGCGCCAGCAGCCAAAGTATAGCGGGATCTTTTAACAATGAGCAGTTCTTC. The chain couples TRBV4-3 to TRBJ2-1, with 8 bases lining up with TRBD2. V lost 2 bases and J lost 5; bases outside the gene matches: 11. This CDR3 is built from 17 residues. CDR1 and CDR2 from the germline V gene are LGHNA and YSLEER.

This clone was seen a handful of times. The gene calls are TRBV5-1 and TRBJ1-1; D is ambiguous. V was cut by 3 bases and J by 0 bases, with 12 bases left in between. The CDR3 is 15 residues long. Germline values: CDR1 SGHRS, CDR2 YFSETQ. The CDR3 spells CASSSLQNMNTEAFF. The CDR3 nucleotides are TGCGCCAGCAGCTCCCTCCAGAATATGAACACTGAAGCTTTCTTT.

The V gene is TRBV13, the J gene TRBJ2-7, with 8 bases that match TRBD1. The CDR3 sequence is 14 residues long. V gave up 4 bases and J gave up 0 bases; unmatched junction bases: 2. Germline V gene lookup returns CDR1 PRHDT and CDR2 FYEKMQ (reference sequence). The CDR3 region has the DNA TGTGCCAGCAGCTGGACAGGGAGCTCCTACGAGCAGTACTTC. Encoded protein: CASSWTGSSYEQYF.

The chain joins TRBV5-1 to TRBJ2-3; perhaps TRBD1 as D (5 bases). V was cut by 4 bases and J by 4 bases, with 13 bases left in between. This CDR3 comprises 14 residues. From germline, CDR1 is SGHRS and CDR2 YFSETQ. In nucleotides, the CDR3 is TGCGCCAGCAGCGCACCTCAGGGTGCAGATACGCAGTATTTT. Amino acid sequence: CASSAPQGADTQYF.

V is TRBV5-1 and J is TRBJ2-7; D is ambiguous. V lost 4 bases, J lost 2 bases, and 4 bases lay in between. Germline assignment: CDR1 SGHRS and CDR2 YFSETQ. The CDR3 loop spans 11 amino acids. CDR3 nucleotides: TGCGCCAGCAGCGGTACCTACGAGCAGTACTTC. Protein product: CASSGTYEQYF.